This is a list of T cell receptor beta chains from one sample in a study of control samples from healthy donors and cancer patients. The repertoire was sequenced with immunoSEQ multiplex PCR; TCRdb's copy has only in-frame clones and lacks some. The sample gives approximately 170,000 clones, nearly 90% of which show up once; around 1.4% is in the top ten. What was sequenced was blood. These receptors all stem from a woman aged 45-59 years in good health. Each CDR3 is given with its conserved first and last residue. The D gene is left open where the match is weak. Size is stated for part of the rows, as once, few or many counts, or as a class when the clone is expanded.

clone size	V gene	D gene	J gene	CDR3 protein	CDR3 DNA
.	TRBV18	TRBD2	TRBJ2-3	CASSLLGASGGDTQYF	TGTGCCAGCTCACTCCTGGGGGCTAGCGGGGGAGATACGCAGTATTTT
.	TRBV7-9	.	TRBJ1-5	CASSLDTQPQHF	TGTGCCAGCAGCTTGGACACTCAGCCCCAGCATTTT
.	TRBV6-2/TRBV6-3	.	TRBJ1-5	CASSYGAGDQPQHF	TGTGCCAGCAGTTACGGGGCAGGCGATCAGCCCCAGCATTTT
.	TRBV2	.	TRBJ2-7	CASSPRGNEQYF	TGTGCCAGCAGTCCTCGAGGGAACGAGCAGTACTTC
.	TRBV7-8	.	TRBJ2-2	CASSYGNRALNTGELFF	TGTGCCAGCAGCTACGGGAACCGGGCCTTGAACACCGGGGAGCTGTTTTTT
.	TRBV7-3	.	TRBJ2-6	CASSPTNQYVLTF	TGTGCCAGCAGCCCGACGAACCAATATGTCCTGACTTTC
once	TRBV11-2	TRBD1	TRBJ1-6	CASSPRTGYSPLHF	TGTGCCAGCAGCCCTCGGACAGGGTATTCACCCCTCCACTTT
.	TRBV3-1/TRBV3-2	TRBD1	TRBJ1-2	CASRVGSQGIGGYTF	TGTGCCAGCAGGGTTGGTTCACAGGGGATAGGAGGCTACACCTTC
.	TRBV27	.	TRBJ2-3	CASRRDGRPGTDTQYF	TGTGCCAGCAGAAGAGACGGGCGCCCTGGGACAGATACGCAGTATTTT
once	TRBV30	TRBD1	TRBJ2-7	CACIHGTGGLEQYF	TGTGCCTGCATCCACGGGACAGGGGGCCTTGAGCAGTACTTC
.	TRBV24-1	.	TRBJ2-3	CATGGGGPRTQYF	TGTGCCACCGGTGGGGGCGGCCCCCGTACGCAGTATTTT
.	TRBV27	TRBD1	TRBJ1-5	CASSLSTGEQPQHF	TGTGCCAGCAGTTTATCGACAGGGGAACAGCCCCAGCATTTT
.	TRBV7-7	.	TRBJ1-1	CASSLTKNTEAFF	TGTGCTAGCAGCTTGACCAAAAACACTGAAGCTTTCTTT
.	TRBV18	.	TRBJ1-2	CASSPRTGGFGGYTF	TGTGCCAGCTCACCACGGACGGGGGGATTCGGGGGCTACACCTTC
.	TRBV13	.	TRBJ1-1	CASSQRFRAPNTEAFF	TGTGCCAGCAGCCAGCGGTTCAGGGCCCCAAACACTGAAGCTTTCTTT
.	TRBV5-8	.	TRBJ1-4	CASSPDPIREKLFF	TGTGCCAGCAGCCCAGACCCGATCCGTGAAAAACTGTTTTTT
.	TRBV9	.	TRBJ2-1	CASSVGVRAEEQFF	TGTGCCAGCAGCGTAGGTGTTAGGGCGGAGGAGCAGTTCTTC
.	TRBV27	TRBD1	TRBJ1-3	CASGQGGNTIYF	TGTGCCAGTGGACAGGGAGGAAACACCATATATTTT
few	TRBV7-3	.	TRBJ2-7	CASSPGTHSNEQYF	TGTGCCAGCAGCCCCGGGACCCATTCTAACGAGCAGTACTTC
once	TRBV7-9	.	TRBJ1-1	CASSPGSIVGQNTEAFF	TGTGCCAGCAGCCCGGGGTCAATAGTCGGACAAAACACTGAAGCTTTCTTT